The TCR beta chain under discussion was sequenced for a study of early T cells in non-severe SARS-CoV-2 infection. On the study more broadly: Sequencing was performed on bulk RNA from unsorted whole blood, leaving chains unpaired.

This clonotype was seen many times. Its target is unknown. The junction does not match germline at one end; this may be a read error. As part of library construction, unique molecular identifiers were attached to individual cDNA molecules. TCRdb reprocessed the 5' RACE reads with MiXCR, giving one entry per CDR3 protein. The data show 68,000 or so distinct CDR3 sequences, 9.5% to 15% seen once. Study-wide points: Private and CD4 specificities were missed by VDJdb matching, skewed to anti-spike CD8.

The material sequenced was whole blood. The source is an adult who was a healthcare worker with PCR-confirmed SARS-CoV-2 infection or an uninfected control (not recorded which).

The CDR3 bases are TGTGCCAGTAGCATAGTTGGTTTCGAGCAGCACTTC. This translates into CASSIVGFEQHF. The gene calls are TRBV19 and TRBJ2-7, with unresolved D. CDR3 length: 12 residues. Germline V lookup: CDR1 LNHDA, CDR2 SQIVND (reference sequence).